This TCR beta chain was recorded in a study of shared clonotypes between healthy human individuals. Study overall: Every donor yielded three CD4 naive, three CD4 memory, two CD8 naive and one CD8 memory plate.

Sequencing was performed with immunoSEQ multiplex PCR; in TCRdb, only in-frame clones are kept and a portion is missing. The sample consists of about 2.3 million clones, 85% to 95% of them appearing once. On this clone itself: Its cognate antigen is unknown.

Study-level points and caveats: Sequencing depth was predicted to influence how clonotypes are shared among donors. Across a handful of donors, naive CD4 shared roughly 5%, naive CD8 under 4%, memory CD4 more than 2%, memory CD8 0.4%.

Deletions cut 6 bases from V and 1 base from J, with 15 bases between. This CDR3 region has 16 residues. CDR1 is SGHVS, CDR2 FNYEAQ, per germline. CD45RA-negative memory and CD45RA+ naive subsets were split from the CD4+ cells. The source of this sequence is a man between 18 and 29 years old in good health. Some clones in this sample may be carry-over from other donors' samples. The chain couples TRBV7-6 to TRBJ2-2; D is unresolved. Sequencing was carried out using naive CD4+ T cells from PBMCs. Sample subset: CD45RA+ positively selected. The CDR3 nucleotides are TGTGCCAGCAGTCTAGAAAACATTTTGAACACCGGGGAGCTGTTTTTT. Translation gives CASSLENILNTGELFF.